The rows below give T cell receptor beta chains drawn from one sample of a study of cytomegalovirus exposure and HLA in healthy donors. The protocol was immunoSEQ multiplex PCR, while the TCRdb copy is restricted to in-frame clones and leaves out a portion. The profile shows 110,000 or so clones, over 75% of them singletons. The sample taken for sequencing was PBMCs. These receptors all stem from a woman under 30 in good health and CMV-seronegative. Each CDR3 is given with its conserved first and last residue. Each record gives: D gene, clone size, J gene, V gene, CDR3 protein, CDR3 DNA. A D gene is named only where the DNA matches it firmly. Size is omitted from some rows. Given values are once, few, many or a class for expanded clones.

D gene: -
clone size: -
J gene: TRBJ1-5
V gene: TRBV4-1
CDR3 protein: CASSQDYRSGGQPQHF
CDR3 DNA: TGCGCCAGCAGCCAAGATTACCGGTCAGGAGGCCAGCCCCAGCATTTT

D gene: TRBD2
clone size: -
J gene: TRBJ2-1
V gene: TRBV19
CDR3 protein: CASNAGGTYNEQFF
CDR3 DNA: TGTGCCAGTAACGCGGGAGGCACCTACAATGAGCAGTTCTTC

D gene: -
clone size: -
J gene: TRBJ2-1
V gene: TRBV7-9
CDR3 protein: CASSTTRVNEQFF
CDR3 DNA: TGTGCCAGCAGCACGACTAGGGTGAATGAGCAGTTCTTC

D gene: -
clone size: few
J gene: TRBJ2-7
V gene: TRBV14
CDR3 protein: CASSLLRRGNYEQYF
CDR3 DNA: TGTGCCAGCAGCCTACTCAGAAGGGGGAACTACGAGCAGTACTTC

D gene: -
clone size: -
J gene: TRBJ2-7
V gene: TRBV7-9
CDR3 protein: CSSSLTGGAYEQYF
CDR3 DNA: TGTTCCAGCAGCTTAACAGGAGGGGCCTACGAGCAGTACTTC

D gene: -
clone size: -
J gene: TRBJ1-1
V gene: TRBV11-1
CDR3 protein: CASSLAPLHMNTEAFF
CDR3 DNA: TGTGCCAGCAGCTTAGCCCCTTTGCACATGAACACTGAAGCTTTCTTT

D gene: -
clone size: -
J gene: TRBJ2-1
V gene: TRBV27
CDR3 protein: CASSFGAPSYNEQFF
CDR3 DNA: TGTGCCAGCAGTTTCGGAGCTCCCTCCTACAATGAGCAGTTCTTC

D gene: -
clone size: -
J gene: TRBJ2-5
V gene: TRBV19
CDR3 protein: CASSPTALQETQYF
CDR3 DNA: TGTGCCAGTAGTCCCACAGCCCTCCAAGAGACCCAGTACTTC

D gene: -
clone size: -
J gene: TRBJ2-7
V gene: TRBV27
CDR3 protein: CASRPLFGSYEQYF
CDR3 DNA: TGTGCCAGCAGGCCCCTTTTCGGCTCCTACGAGCAGTACTTC

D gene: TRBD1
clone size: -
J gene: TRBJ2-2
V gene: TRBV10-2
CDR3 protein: CASTTWTGGSANTGELFF
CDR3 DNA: TGCGCCAGCACCACTTGGACAGGGGGCTCTGCGAACACCGGGGAGCTGTTTTTT

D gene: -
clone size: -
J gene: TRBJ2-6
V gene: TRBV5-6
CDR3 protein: CASSLFLQGSGANGLTF
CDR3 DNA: TGTGCCAGCAGCTTGTTTTTGCAGGGCTCTGGGGCCAACGGCCTGACTTTC

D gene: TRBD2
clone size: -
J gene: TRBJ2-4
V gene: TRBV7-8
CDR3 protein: CASSLGASGGAKNSQYF
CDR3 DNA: TGTGCCAGCAGCTTGGGGGCTAGCGGGGGGGCCAAAAACAGTCAGTACTTC

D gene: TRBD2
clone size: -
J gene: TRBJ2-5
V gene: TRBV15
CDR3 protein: CATSRDFGGGKETQYF
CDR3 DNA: TGTGCCACCAGCAGAGATTTCGGGGGGGGGAAGGAGACCCAGTACTTC

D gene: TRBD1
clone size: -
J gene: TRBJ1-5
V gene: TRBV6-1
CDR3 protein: CASSVRGLEQPQHF
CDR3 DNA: TGTGCCAGCAGTGTGAGGGGGCTAGAGCAGCCCCAGCATTTT

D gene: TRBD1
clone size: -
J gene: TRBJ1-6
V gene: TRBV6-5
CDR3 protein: CASSSDRDHSPLHF
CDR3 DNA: TGTGCCAGCAGTTCGGACAGGGATCATTCACCCCTCCACTTT

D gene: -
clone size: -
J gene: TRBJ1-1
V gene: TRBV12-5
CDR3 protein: CASGLRGGTEAFF
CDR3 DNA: TGTGCTAGTGGTTTGAGAGGGGGCACTGAAGCTTTCTTT

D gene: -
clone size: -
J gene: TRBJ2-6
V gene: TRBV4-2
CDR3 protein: CASSQDDSRSGANGLTF
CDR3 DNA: TGTGCCAGCAGCCAAGATGATAGCAGGTCTGGGGCCAACGGCCTGACTTTC

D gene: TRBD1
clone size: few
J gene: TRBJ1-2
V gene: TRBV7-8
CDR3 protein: CASSWDPGTGDYGYTF
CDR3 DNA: TGTGCCAGCAGCTGGGACCCCGGGACAGGGGACTATGGCTACACCTTC

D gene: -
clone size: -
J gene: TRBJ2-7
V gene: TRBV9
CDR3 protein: CASSLSGLSYEQYF
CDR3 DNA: TGTGCCAGCAGCCTCTCGGGTCTCTCCTACGAGCAGTACTTC

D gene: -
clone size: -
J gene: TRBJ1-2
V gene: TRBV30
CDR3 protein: CAWSESLYGYTF
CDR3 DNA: TGTGCCTGGTCCGAGAGCCTCTATGGCTACACCTTC

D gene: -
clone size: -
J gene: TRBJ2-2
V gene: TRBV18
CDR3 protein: CASSPAGHSTGELFF
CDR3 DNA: TGTGCCAGCTCCCCCGCCGGACATTCCACCGGGGAGCTGTTTTTT

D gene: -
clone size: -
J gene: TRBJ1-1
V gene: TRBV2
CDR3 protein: CASSEFRGPSEAFF
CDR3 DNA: TGTGCCAGCAGTGAGTTCAGGGGTCCCTCTGAAGCTTTCTTT

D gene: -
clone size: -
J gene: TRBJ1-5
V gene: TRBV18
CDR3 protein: CASSPSLSNQPQHF
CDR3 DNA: TGTGCCAGCTCACCAAGCCTTAGCAATCAGCCCCAGCATTTT

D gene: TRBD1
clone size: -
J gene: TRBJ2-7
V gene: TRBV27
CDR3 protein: CASRSPRGQPYEQYF
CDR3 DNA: TGTGCCAGCAGATCGCCTAGGGGACAGCCCTACGAGCAGTACTTC

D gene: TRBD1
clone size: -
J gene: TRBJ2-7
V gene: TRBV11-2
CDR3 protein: CASSFRRQGLYEQYF
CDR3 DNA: TGTGCCAGCAGCTTCAGGAGACAGGGTCTTTACGAGCAGTACTTC

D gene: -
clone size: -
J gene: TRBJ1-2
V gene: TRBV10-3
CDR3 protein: CAISGTETYGYTF
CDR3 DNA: TGTGCCATCAGTGGGACAGAAACCTATGGCTACACCTTC

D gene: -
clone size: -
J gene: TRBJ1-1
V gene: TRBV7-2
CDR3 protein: CASRSTMNTEAFF
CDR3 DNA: TGTGCCAGCAGGAGTACCATGAACACTGAAGCTTTCTTT

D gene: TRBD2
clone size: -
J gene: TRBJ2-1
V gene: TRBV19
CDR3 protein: CASSSGGGGEQFF
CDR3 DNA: TGTGCCAGTAGTAGCGGGGGGGGTGGAGAGCAGTTCTTC

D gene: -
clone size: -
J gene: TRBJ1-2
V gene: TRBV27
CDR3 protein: CASSLRGGRGSGYTF
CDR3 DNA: TGTGCCAGCAGTTTAAGGGGAGGGCGCGGTTCCGGCTACACCTTC

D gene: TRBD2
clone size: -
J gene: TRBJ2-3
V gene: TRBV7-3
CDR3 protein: CASSRRGELAGFTDTQYF
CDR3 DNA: TGTGCCAGCAGCCGAAGGGGAGAACTAGCGGGGTTCACAGATACGCAGTATTTT

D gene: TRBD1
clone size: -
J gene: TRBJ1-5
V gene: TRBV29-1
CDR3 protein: CSVEEGTGGNQPQHF
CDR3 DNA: TGCAGCGTTGAAGAAGGGACAGGGGGCAATCAGCCCCAGCATTTT

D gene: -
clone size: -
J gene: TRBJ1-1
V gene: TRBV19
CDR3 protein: CASVPGALTEAFF
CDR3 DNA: TGTGCCAGTGTGCCAGGGGCCCTCACTGAAGCTTTCTTT

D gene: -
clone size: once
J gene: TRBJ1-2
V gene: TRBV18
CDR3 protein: CASSQSRNYGYTF
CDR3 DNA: TGTGCCAGCTCGCAATCGAGGAACTATGGCTACACCTTC

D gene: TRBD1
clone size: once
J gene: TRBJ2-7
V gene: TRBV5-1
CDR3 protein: CASSAGQGDTYEQYF
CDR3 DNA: TGCGCCAGCAGCGCGGGACAGGGGGATACCTACGAGCAGTACTTC

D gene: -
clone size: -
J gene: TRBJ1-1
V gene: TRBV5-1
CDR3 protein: CASSPITGWGMNTEAFF
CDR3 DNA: TGCGCCAGCTCGCCCATTACAGGGTGGGGAATGAACACTGAAGCTTTCTTT

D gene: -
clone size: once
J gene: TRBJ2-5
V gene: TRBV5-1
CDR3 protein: CASSLVGASQETQYF
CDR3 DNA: TGCGCCAGCAGCTTGGTAGGAGCCTCACAAGAGACCCAGTACTTC

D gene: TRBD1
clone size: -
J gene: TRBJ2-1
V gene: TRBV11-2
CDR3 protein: CASSLSRTGGYNEQFF
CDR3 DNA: TGTGCCAGCAGCTTATCTCGGACAGGGGGCTACAATGAGCAGTTCTTC